Below are 16 T cell receptor beta chains sequenced from a single sample in a study of T cells in Graves' hyperthyroidism and ophthalmopathy. Amplified TCR beta CDR3 regions came from RNA transcripts. An initial round of RT-PCR targeting the TCR CDR3 relied on the HTBI primer set. TCRdb reprocessed the multiplex PCR reads with MiXCR, giving one entry per CDR3 protein. The table has 360,000 or so distinct CDR3 sequences, over 15% seen once; the top ten hold roughly 15%. Material: blood. These receptor sequences come from a woman between 40 and 50 years old with Graves' ophthalmopathy.

This clonotype turned up a few times. The chain uses TRBV5-5 and TRBJ1-3, with D uncertain. CDR3 length: 13 residues. Germline CDR1 and CDR2: SGHKS and YYEKEE (reference sequence). The V end was cut by 0 bases, the J end by 3 bases, with 4 bases between. CDR3 residues: CASSLEYGNTIYF. In DNA, the CDR3 is TGTGCCAGCAGCTTGGAGTATGGAAACACCATATATTTT.

This clonotype was counted at least ten times. The chain has TRBV20-1 and TRBJ2-5; D is perhaps TRBD2 (5 bases). Germline CDR1 is DFQATT and CDR2 is SNEGSKA (reference sequence). This CDR3 spans 14 amino acids. V was trimmed by 0 bases and J by 6 bases, leaving 14 bases between them. In nucleotides, the CDR3 is TGCAGTGCTAGAGATAGGGCTAGCCCGAAGACCCAGTACTTC. Translated, it gives CSARDRASPKTQYF.

This clonotype was found many times. The chain joins TRBV3-1 to TRBJ2-7; TRBD1 might be the D (6 bases). Germline V gives CDR1 LGHDT, CDR2 YNNKEL (reference sequence). V was pared by 3 bases and J by 3 bases, with 15 bases between. CDR3 size: 15 residues. CDR3 sequence: CASSHSGRGSYEQYF. CDR3 bases: TGTGCCAGCAGCCATTCGGGTAGGGGGAGCTACGAGCAGTACTTC.

This clonotype came up many times. This chain joins TRBV12-3 or TRBV12-4 and TRBJ2-7; TRBD1 matches 9 bases. The CDR3 totals 14 residues. V shed 5 bases and J 7 bases; nucleotides not matched to a gene: 9. The CDR3 DNA reads TGTGCCAGCAGTAGCCCGGGACAGGGACTTGAGCAGTACTTC. As protein: CASSSPGQGLEQYF.

This clonotype was seen many times. The rearrangement uses TRBV12-3 or TRBV12-4 and TRBJ1-1; D gene uncertain. Trimming took 3 bases from V and 10 from J, leaving 9 bases between them. This CDR3 is built from 11 residues. The CDR3 DNA is TGTGCCAGCAGTTTTAGGGAAGGAGCTTTCTTT. It yields the protein CASSFREGAFF.

This clonotype has at least ten counts. The chain recombines TRBV13 with TRBJ2-7; possibly TRBD1 for D (5 bases). V dropped 5 bases and J dropped 4 bases, with 15 bases sitting between them. This CDR3 region has 14 residues. CDR1 is PRHDT, CDR2 FYEKMQ, per germline (reference sequence). This chain's CDR3 is CASSPGAPGYEQYF. CDR3 sequence (DNA): TGTGCCAGCAGCCCTGGGGCTCCCGGGTACGAGCAGTACTTC.

This clonotype was found many times. The V gene is TRBV19, the J gene TRBJ1-2; no definite D call. Looked up from germline, CDR1 is LNHDA and CDR2 is SQIVND (reference sequence). The CDR3 has 13 residues. V lost 6 bases, J lost 4 bases, and 12 bases lay in between. The CDR3 DNA is TGTGCCAGTAGACAAACAGATATCTATGGCTACACCTTC. Amino acids: CASRQTDIYGYTF.

This clonotype was seen at least ten times. The J gene is TRBJ2-7, the V gene TRBV6-2 or TRBV6-3, with 8 bases lining up with TRBD1. CDR3 size: 15 residues. Germline CDR1 MNHEY, CDR2 SVGEGT. V lost 3 bases to trimming and J lost 6 bases; unmatched junction nucleotides: 10. The CDR3 sequence is CASSYPTGGFGEQYF. For the CDR3, the DNA is TGTGCCAGCAGTTATCCTACAGGGGGTTTCGGCGAGCAGTACTTC.

This clonotype occurred many times. The V call is TRBV3-1, the J call TRBJ1-2; TRBD1 agrees at 8 bases. The junction had 5 bases not matched to a gene; V was cut back by 0 bases and J by 5 bases. The CDR3 has 15 residues. Germline loops: CDR1 LGHDT, CDR2 YNNKEL (reference sequence). The CDR3 DNA reads TGTGCCAGCAGCCAAGAAGCGGACAGGGAATATGGCTACACCTTC. It is translated as CASSQEADREYGYTF.

The V and J genes are TRBV30 and TRBJ2-5; TRBD2 matches at 8 bases. V was pared by 0 bases and J by 1 base, with 16 bases of the junction left unmatched. There are 19 residues in the CDR3. CDR1 is GTSNPN and CDR2 is SVGIG in the germline V gene (reference sequence). The CDR3 coding sequence is TGTGCCTGGAGTGTAGAGCCCCGCTGGATAGCGGGAACCCAAGAGACCCAGTACTTC. Its translation: CAWSVEPRWIAGTQETQYF.

This clonotype showed up many times. The chain has TRBV4-1 and TRBJ2-7; tentatively, D is TRBD1 or TRBD2 (5 bases each). This CDR3 comprises 14 residues. Trimming took 5 bases from V and 3 from J, leaving 14 bases between them. Germline loops: CDR1 MGHRA, CDR2 YSYEKL. The CDR3 reads CASSVPGQGYEQYF. The CDR3 DNA is TGCGCCAGCAGCGTCCCGGGGCAGGGCTACGAGCAGTACTTC.

This clonotype was counted ten times or more. V is TRBV27 and J is TRBJ1-1, with D perhaps matching TRBD1 (5 bases). This CDR3 has 13 residues. V lost 7 bases to trimming and J lost 9 bases, with 18 bases between them. Germline values: CDR1 MNHEY, CDR2 SMNVEV (reference sequence). CDR3 sequence (DNA): TGTGCCAGCACCCTTTCCGAGGGGTCCAAAGCTTTCTTT. It is translated as CASTLSEGSKAFF.

This clonotype appeared many times. The chain couples TRBV5-1 to TRBJ1-6; D not resolved. The germline CDR1 and CDR2 sequences are SGHRS and YFSETQ. The CDR3 consists of 15 residues. The germline V and J ends were trimmed by 2 bases and 7 bases, with 13 bases remaining between them. CDR3 DNA sequence: TGCGCCAGCAGCTTTGGAGGGAACGAAAATTCACCCCTCCACTTT. Amino acids: CASSFGGNENSPLHF.

The chain uses TRBV30 and TRBJ2-5; D not resolved. This CDR3 has 13 residues. Trimming shortened V by 5 bases and J by 1 base, and 11 bases separated the two germline ends. Per the germline V gene, CDR1 is GTSNPN and CDR2 is SVGIG (reference sequence). CDR3 loop: CAWGLQPQETQYF. The DNA for the CDR3 is TGTGCCTGGGGGCTACAGCCCCAAGAGACCCAGTACTTC. The variable domain in full, with the rest retrieved from reference TRBV30 and TRBJ2-5, is SQTIHQWPATLVQPVGSPLSLECTVEGTSNPNLYWYRQAAGRGLQLLFYSVGIGQISSEVPQNLSASRPQDRQFILSSKKLLLSDSGFYLCAWGLQPQETQYFGPGTRLLVL.

This clonotype has at least ten counts. The rearrangement links TRBV6-7 to TRBJ1-1; TRBD1 aligns across 7 bases. TRBV6-7 qualifies as an ORF whose function is uncertain. Trimming took 3 bases from V and 0 from J; bases not matched to a gene: 10. This CDR3 is 17 amino acids long. The CDR3 bases are TGTGCCAGCAGTTATTCTCTCCAGGGACAGTTGAACACTGAAGCTTTCTTT. Amino acid sequence: CASSYSLQGQLNTEAFF.

Notes on this clonotype: This sequence may be a read error, since a much larger clone differs from it by one base. V and J are TRBV2 and TRBJ1-2, with D perhaps matching TRBD1 (5 bases). From germline, CDR1 is SNHLY and CDR2 FYNNEI. CDR3 size: 12 residues. V gave up 1 base and J gave up 9 bases, with 9 bases separating them. In nucleotides, the CDR3 is TGTGCCAGCAGTGAAGAGGGGTATTGCTACACCTTC. Translating gives CASSEEGYCYTF.